This T cell receptor (beta chain) appears in the sequencing data of a study of blood T cell repertoires in COVID-19. Study as a whole: Sources were T cells, B-cell-depleted T cells, or PBMCs; the material itself was cDNA or gDNA.

The CDR3 covers 13 residues. Germline V gene data show CDR1 as SGHNT and CDR2 as YYREEE (reference sequence). V was pared by 5 bases and J by 1 base, with 6 bases between. Method: immunoSEQ multiplex PCR; TCRdb's copy keeps in-frame clones and lacks some. The table includes around 150,000 clones, almost 80% detected once. This chain links TRBV5-4 with TRBJ2-2; tentatively, D is TRBD1 (6 bases). This clonotype was sampled from a woman aged 45-65 years who had recovered from COVID-19. Specimen: PBMCs or T cells enriched from blood (not recorded which). For the CDR3, the DNA is TGTGCCAGCAGGACAGGGAACACCGGGGAGCTGTTTTTT. It translates to CASRTGNTGELFF. The full variable domain, with the rest looked up from reference TRBV5-4 and TRBJ2-2, is ETGVTQSPTHLIKTRGQQVTLRCSSQSGHNTVSWYQQALGQGPQFIFQYYREEENGRGNFPPRFSGLQFPNYSSELNVNALELDDSALYLCASRTGNTGELFFGEGSRLTVL.